A single sample gave rise to the 15 T cell receptor beta chains below, sequenced in a study of somatic mutations in cytotoxic T cells in rheumatoid arthritis (dated 2017 in TCRdb). Library preparation was by the immunoSEQ multiplex PCR assay. What TCRdb holds here is the immuneACCESS table cut down to in-frame rearrangements. Part of the clones is not present; checked against another copy, under half of the missing clones reflect an unresolved V gene, and the others are unexplained. In this sample the table shows 4,500 to 5,000 clones, around 80% of which occur a single time. The top ten clonotypes cover around 38% of the sample. Sequencing used CD8+ T cells sorted from blood. Receptors originate from a man aged 70 or older with rheumatoid arthritis.

The V gene is TRBV5-1, the J gene TRBJ2-7, with 8 bases matching TRBD2. The CDR3 spans 16 residues. Looked up from germline, CDR1 is SGHRS and CDR2 is YFSETQ. V shed 4 bases and J 1 base; nucleotides not matched to a gene: 10. CDR3 DNA sequence: TGCGCCAGCAGCCGAAGCCGTAGCGGGGAATCCTACGAGCAGTACTTC. It yields the protein CASSRSRSGESYEQYF.

This clone was seen once. V gene TRBV6-5 combines with J gene TRBJ1-2; D might be TRBD1 (5 bases). This CDR3 contains 15 residues. CDR1 and CDR2 from the germline V gene are MNHEY and SVGAGI. V was shortened by 0 bases and J by 6 bases, with 14 bases between the two germline ends. CDR3 nucleotide sequence: TGTGCCAGCAGTTACTCGAAAGGGGCCTTTCATGGCTACACCTTC. This encodes CASSYSKGAFHGYTF.

V is TRBV6-5 and J is TRBJ1-5; D perhaps matches TRBD1 (5 bases). The CDR3 spans 14 residues. Trimming pared 4 bases from V and 1 base from J, leaving 8 bases between. In germline, CDR1 is MNHEY, CDR2 SVGAGI. The CDR3 loop reads CASSWTPSNQPQHF. The CDR3 nucleotides are TGTGCCAGCAGTTGGACACCGAGCAATCAGCCCCAGCATTTT.

This clone was found a few times. The DNA of the CDR3 is TGTGCCAGCAGCCTTAGACTAGCGGGCACAGATACGCAGTATTTT. It yields the protein CASSLRLAGTDTQYF. The chain uses TRBV14 and TRBJ2-3, with 9 bases fitting TRBD2. The CDR3 length is 15 residues. The germline CDR1 and CDR2 sequences are SGHDN and FVKESK. Trimming took 4 bases from V and 1 from J; bases not matched to a gene: 3.

This chain uses TRBV21-1 with TRBJ2-7; the D call TRBD1 from the table was never checked on the DNA. TRBV21-1 is assigned pseudogene status. The CDR3 has 14 residues. The DNA of the CDR3 is TGTGCCAGCAGCAAAGGGGACAGGGGAAAGGGGCAGTACTTC. Translated: CASSKGDRGKGQYF.

As to this clone: The same CDR3 arises from other DNA sequences in this sample as well. The gene calls are TRBV28 and TRBJ2-1; possible D gene TRBD2, 6 bases. The CDR3 is made up of 13 amino acids. The V gene lost 5 bases and the J gene lost 9 bases, with 14 bases spanning the gap. The V gene's germline CDR1 is MDHEN and CDR2 SYDVKM. The CDR3 DNA follows: TGTGCCAGCAGTCTCGGGACTTCCGGTGAGCAGTTCTTC. Its translation: CASSLGTSGEQFF.

This clone appeared a single time. The V call is TRBV9, the J call TRBJ1-3, with TRBD1 as a possible D gene (5 bases). V shed 3 bases and J shed 2 bases, with 9 bases lying between them. The CDR3 length is 14 residues. Germline values: CDR1 SGDLS, CDR2 YYNGEE. The DNA of the CDR3 is TGTGCCAGCAGCGCGGGGGGAACTGGAAACACCATATATTTT. This codes for CASSAGGTGNTIYF.

This clone came up once. CDR3 nucleotides: TGTGCCAGCAGTCAGTGGTCAAAAGACGAGCAGTACTTC. Protein sequence: CASSQWSKDEQYF. This chain links TRBV6-5 with TRBJ2-7, with D uncertain. Germline CDR1 is MNHEY and CDR2 is SVGAGI. V lost 5 bases and J 5 bases, leaving 13 bases between the germline ends. This CDR3 spans 13 amino acids.

The V call is TRBV7-9, the J call TRBJ2-5; 8 nucleotides agree with TRBD1. Trimming removed 5 bases from V and 3 bases from J; junction bases left unmatched: 8. Germline CDR1 reads SEHNR; CDR2 reads FQNEAQ (reference sequence). The CDR3 consists of 15 residues. The CDR3 DNA follows: TGTGCCAGCAGCCTACTACAGACAGGGGAAGAGACCCAGTACTTC. It encodes CASSLLQTGEETQYF.

In its sample, this clone was seen a few times. Sequence at one end of the junction differs from germline and may be a read error. The chain recombines TRBV7-6 with TRBJ1-4, with no clear D. This CDR3 has 16 residues. From germline, CDR1 is SGHVS and CDR2 FNYEAQ. The CDR3 region is CTSSLAPGATNEKLFF. The CDR3 DNA is TGTACCAGCAGCTTAGCGCCTGGAGCAACCAATGAAAAACTGTTTTTT.

The chain has TRBV27 and TRBJ2-7, with 7 bases that match TRBD1. The CDR3 is 13 residues long. Germline trimming cut 5 bases from V and 0 bases from J; bases unmatched to any gene: 1. The germline CDR1 and CDR2 sequences are MNHEY and SMNVEV (reference sequence). As DNA, the CDR3 is TGTGCCAGCAGTCCAGGGGGCTCCTACGAGCAGTACTTC. It is translated as CASSPGGSYEQYF.

This clone has a single count. This chain connects TRBV18 to TRBJ2-3; D might be TRBD2 (6 bases). V gave up 6 bases and J gave up 4 bases, with 14 bases separating them. CDR3 length: 14 amino acids. Per the germline V gene, CDR1 is KGHSH and CDR2 is LQKENI. Written as DNA, the CDR3 is TGTGCCAGCTCGCCTCGGGAGAGCCCAGATACGCAGTATTTT. This codes for CASSPRESPDTQYF.

Comments on this clone: The same CDR3 is also encoded by other DNA sequences in this sample. The rearrangement joins TRBV5-6 to TRBJ2-7; 11 bases line up with TRBD2. The CDR3 loop spans 15 amino acids. The germline CDR1 and CDR2 sequences are SGHDT and YYEEEE. V dropped 2 bases and J dropped 7; count of bases not matched to a gene: 8. CDR3 nucleotide sequence: TGTGCCAGCAGCTTCTTACTAGCGGGAGTTTATGAGCAGTACTTC. Residues: CASSFLLAGVYEQYF.

This chain links TRBV6-1 with TRBJ2-7, with 8 bases identical to TRBD1. The CDR3 contains 15 residues. Germline V gene data show CDR1 as MNHNS and CDR2 as SASEGT. The J segment lost 2 bases and the V segment lost 5 bases, leaving 8 bases of the junction unmatched. The CDR3 reads CASSPGQGWTYEQYF. As DNA, the CDR3 is TGTGCCAGCAGTCCAGGACAGGGTTGGACCTACGAGCAGTACTTC.

The rearrangement uses TRBV28 and TRBJ2-7; D possibly corresponds to TRBD2 (7 bases). Per germline, CDR1 MDHEN and CDR2 SYDVKM. This CDR3 has 16 amino acids. V shed 7 bases and J shed 6 bases, with 25 bases lying between them. This chain's CDR3 is CASTPWGEGGLLEQYF. The CDR3 coding sequence is TGTGCCAGCACCCCCTGGGGTGAGGGGGGGCTTCTCGAGCAGTACTTC.